This T cell receptor (beta chain) derives from a study of patients and donors after allogeneic stem cell transplantation. This clonotype came up many times. Germline V gives CDR1 SGHRS, CDR2 YFSETQ. V lost 6 bases and J 6 bases, leaving 16 bases between the germline ends. This CDR3 contains 13 residues. Each CDR3 protein gets one entry after TCRdb re-called the RT-PCR reads with MiXCR. There are more than 25,000 distinct CDR3 sequences in the sample; 7% to 8.5% occur only once, and less than 50% lies in the top ten. The sequence was obtained from a human donor who was either an allogeneic HSCT recipient or a stem cell or donor lymphocyte infusion donor (not recorded which). It is not recorded whose cells these are; they may come from a transplant donor. V and J are TRBV5-1 and TRBJ2-7; D gene ambiguous. Sequencing input: blood, either unsorted or a sorted T cell fraction (not recorded which). CDR3 loop: CASTMYLSGEQYF. The CDR3 bases are TGCGCCAGCACTATGTATCTGTCGGGCGAGCAGTACTTC.